What follows are 12 T cell receptor beta chains derived from one specimen sequenced in a study of T-cell reconstitution after alpha-beta-depleted transplantation in children. This sample's TCRbeta library carried unique molecular identifier barcodes. TCRdb ran MiXCR on the PCR reads and lists one entry per CDR3 protein. The data contain 190,000 or so distinct CDR3 sequences, 14% to 15% of them seen just once; the ten biggest clones take up about 12%. The specimen comprised PBMCs from the stem cell graft donor, sampled from the stem cell graft. The receptors come from a human donor who donated a stem cell graft to a child with acute lymphoblastic leukemia.

This clonotype was counted at least ten times. This sequence joins TRBV12-3 or TRBV12-4 and TRBJ2-1; TRBD2 agrees at 12 bases. Trimming took 6 bases from V and 6 from J; bases not matched to a gene: 9. This CDR3 region has 16 residues. The CDR3 loop reads CASRLLAGGRGNEQFF. The CDR3 DNA is TGTGCCAGCAGACTCCTAGCGGGAGGGAGGGGCAATGAGCAGTTCTTC.

The table lists this clonotype with many counts. This chain uses TRBV5-1 with TRBJ1-5, with D possibly matching TRBD1 (6 bases). V shed 4 bases and J shed 5 bases, with 13 bases lying between them. The CDR3 has 14 amino acids. In germline, CDR1 is SGHRS, CDR2 YFSETQ. The CDR3 protein is CASSAGGGDQPQHF. CDR3 coding DNA: TGCGCCAGCAGCGCTGGGGGCGGAGATCAGCCCCAGCATTTT.

A remark on this clonotype: A much larger clone lies one base from this, so it may be a read error. This sequence joins TRBV29-1 and TRBJ2-5, with D possibly called TRBD1 or TRBD2 (5 bases each). This CDR3 has 13 amino acids. Looked up from germline, CDR1 is SQVTM and CDR2 is ANQGSEA. Here the CDR3 reads CSADARGREIQYF. The CDR3, as DNA: TGCAGCGCCGACGCCCGGGGACGAGAGATCCAGTACTTC.

This clonotype was found a few times. The chain has TRBV6-5 and TRBJ1-1; a possible D gene is TRBD1 (5 bases). Germline CDR1 MNHEY, CDR2 SVGAGI. This CDR3 spans 14 amino acids. The ends were cut back, 2 bases at V and 11 bases at J, with 18 bases in the middle. CDR3 amino acids: CASSYIGDQESAFF. As DNA, the CDR3 is TGTGCCAGCAGTTACATAGGGGACCAGGAAAGCGCTTTCTTT.

There are many counts of this clonotype. The V and J genes are TRBV20-1 and TRBJ1-1, with 9 nucleotides matching TRBD1. With V trimmed by 6 bases and J by 1 base, 12 bases remained unmatched. Germline V gene data show CDR1 as DFQATT and CDR2 as SNEGSKA (reference sequence). The CDR3 runs to 16 residues. The CDR3 DNA follows: TGCAGTGCGGCAACAGGGGGCGCAGGAAAGAACACTGAAGCTTTCTTT. As protein: CSAATGGAGKNTEAFF.

The CDR3 DNA reads as TGTGCCAGCAGCATGGGGGACAGGGGGGCCGGGGAGCTGTTTTTT. Its translation: CASSMGDRGAGELFF. The chain is built from TRBV7-2 and TRBJ2-2, with 11 bases matching TRBD1. V shed 5 bases and J 6 bases; nucleotides not matched to a gene: 5. The CDR3 extends over 15 amino acids. Germline lookup yields CDR1 SGHTA and CDR2 FQGNSA.

This clonotype was seen a few times. This CDR3 is CASSLFSGGGHQPQHF. CDR3 nucleotides: TGTGCCAGCAGTTTATTCTCCGGGGGGGGGCATCAGCCCCAGCATTTT. The chain employs TRBV28 and TRBJ1-5; weak D call: TRBD1 (6 bases). Between the trimmed V and J ends, which lost 1 base and 5 bases, there was a span of 15 bases. CDR1 MDHEN and CDR2 SYDVKM come from the germline V gene. The CDR3 has 16 amino acids. Full variable domain (outside the CDR3, taken from reference TRBV28 and TRBJ1-5): DVKVTQSSRYLVKRTGEKVFLECVQDMDHENMFWYRQDPGLGLRLIYFSYDVKMKEKGDIPEGYSVSREKKERFSLILESASTNQTSMYLCASSLFSGGGHQPQHFGDGTRLSIL.

This clonotype showed up many times. The chain recombines TRBV12-3 or TRBV12-4 with TRBJ2-3; D unclear. Trimming stripped 3 bases from V and 4 bases from J, with 11 bases between. CDR3 size: 14 residues. The DNA of the CDR3 is TGTGCCAGCAGTTTTCGGCAGATAGCAGATACGCAGTATTTT. As protein: CASSFRQIADTQYF.

This clonotype has at least ten counts. The gene calls are TRBV12-3 or TRBV12-4 and TRBJ2-1, with 8 bases matching TRBD2. With 3 bases clipped from V and 2 bases from J, the junction kept 6 bases outside the gene matches. CDR3 length equals 16 residues. The CDR3 spells CASSFDSGETYNEQFF. The CDR3 DNA sequence: TGTGCCAGCAGTTTCGATAGCGGGGAAACCTACAATGAGCAGTTCTTC.

This clonotype was observed at least ten times. The V and J genes are TRBV5-1 and TRBJ2-3; D is possibly TRBD1 (5 bases). The CDR3 length is 17 residues. The germline V gene has CDR1 SGHRS and CDR2 YFSETQ. V was shortened by 1 base and J by 0 bases, with 15 bases between the two germline ends. CDR3 in DNA: TGCGCCAGCAGCTTGACCCGTAGGGGCTTCAGCACAGATACGCAGTATTTT. It is translated as CASSLTRRGFSTDTQYF.

This clonotype was recorded at least ten times. V gene TRBV27 combines with J gene TRBJ2-3; 14 bases agree with TRBD2. The CDR3 loop spans 17 amino acids. Germline V gene data show CDR1 as MNHEY and CDR2 as SMNVEV (reference sequence). Trimming removed 0 bases from V and 5 bases from J; junction bases left unmatched: 4. CDR3 in amino acids: CASSLSLGLAGGDTQYF. The CDR3 coding sequence is TGTGCCAGCAGTTTATCCTTAGGACTAGCGGGAGGAGATACGCAGTATTTT.

This clonotype was counted at least ten times. This sequence joins TRBV3-1 and TRBJ2-1; no definite D call. Per the germline V gene, CDR1 is LGHDT and CDR2 is YNNKEL (reference sequence). The germline V and J ends were trimmed by 0 bases and 9 bases, with 9 bases remaining between them. The CDR3 loop spans 13 amino acids. CDR3: CASSQDSPSEQFF. CDR3 nucleotides: TGTGCCAGCAGCCAAGATTCACCGAGTGAGCAGTTCTTC.